Listed below are T cell receptor beta chains from one sample, sequenced in a study of metastatic and nonmetastatic thyroid tumors. Using MiXCR, TCRdb re-called clones from the PCR reads. The sample holds about 20,000 clones, 23% seen once. What was sequenced was blood. The receptors derive from a male donor with papillary thyroid cancer or a benign thyroid nodule (not recorded which). Some clones in this sample may be carry-over from other donors' samples. Both conserved end residues are part of each CDR3. The D gene is left open where the match is weak. Clone size is not always given. Where it is, it says once, few, many or a class for expanded clones.

v_call	d_call	j_call	clone_size	cdr3_aa	cdr3_nt
TRBV24-1	-	TRBJ2-1	many	CATSPDRPDNEQFF	TGTGCCACCAGTCCCGACAGGCCGGACAATGAGCAGTTCTTC
TRBV30	-	TRBJ1-4	many	CAWNMGLPNEKLFF	TGTGCCTGGAACATGGGACTACCTAATGAAAAACTGTTTTTT
TRBV7-8	-	TRBJ1-3	-	CASSLVDGYGNTIYF	TGTGCCAGCAGCTTAGTGGACGGTTACGGAAACACCATATATTTT
TRBV28	-	TRBJ1-2	-	CASSLRGAGGYTF	TGTGCCAGCAGTCTTCGGGGGGCAGGTGGCTACACCTTC
TRBV4-1	TRBD2	TRBJ2-3	-	CASSATSGIGTDTQYF	TGCGCCAGCAGTGCTACTAGCGGGATCGGCACAGATACGCAGTATTTT
TRBV6-4	TRBD2	TRBJ2-7	few	CASQRTSGRRYEQYF	TGTGCCAGCCAAAGGACTAGCGGGAGACGCTACGAGCAGTACTTC
TRBV6-1	TRBD1	TRBJ2-7	many	CASTEQGSSSYEQYF	TGTGCCAGCACCGAACAGGGGTCAAGCTCCTACGAGCAGTACTTC
TRBV20-1	-	TRBJ2-4	many	CSARDVFQYF	TGCAGTGCTAGAGACGTATTTCAGTACTTC
TRBV28	TRBD2	TRBJ2-5	many	CASTGGLNQETQYF	TGTGCCAGCACGGGGGGATTAAACCAAGAGACCCAGTACTTC
TRBV27	-	TRBJ1-1	many	CASSPQPTSMNTEAFF	TGTGCCAGCAGTCCTCAGCCGACATCGATGAACACTGAAGCTTTCTTT
TRBV28	TRBD2	TRBJ2-3	-	CASGLAGSIYTQYF	TGTGCCAGCGGCTTAGCGGGATCGATATATACGCAGTATTTT
TRBV7-9	TRBD1	TRBJ1-2	-	CASSLGTAYGYTF	TGTGCCAGCAGCTTGGGGACAGCGTATGGCTACACCTTC
TRBV12-3/TRBV12-4	TRBD1	TRBJ2-5	few	CASNPTGIMGTQYF	TGTGCCAGCAACCCGACAGGGATAATGGGGACCCAGTACTTC
TRBV20-1	-	TRBJ1-2	many	CSAREGWSKDGYTF	TGCAGTGCTAGAGAAGGGTGGTCCAAGGATGGCTACACCTTC